One T cell receptor beta chain is described in this entry. This clone's antigen is unknown. Within one base of it there is no much larger clone, and no base qualities were kept. Trimming removed 0 bases from V and 0 bases from J; the gene matches leave 4 bases unexplained. Taken from the germline V gene, the CDR1 and CDR2 loops are MGHRA and YSYEKL. Its CDR3 holds 16 amino acids, cysteine through phenylalanine. Kept here is only the CDR3 DNA, which spans 48 bases and is read in frame from base 1. The sample belongs to a study of blood T cell repertoires in COVID-19 (dated by TCRdb to between 2020 and 2021). Notes on the research overall: The collaborator samples originated in the United States, Italy and Spain and spanned the acute and convalescent phases of COVID-19. The material from the prospective study consisted of cDNA or gDNA derived from T cells, B-cell-depleted T cells, or PBMCs. Subjects who had been exposed to COVID-19, were actively infected with it, or had recovered from it provided the deeply sampled blood TCRbeta repertoires that made up the dataset. A freely available public database, intended as a resource for researchers studying the immune response to SARS-CoV-2, is where the repertoires were released. The samples were drawn from two sources: the first 160 participants of the ongoing ImmuneRACE study, and 1,254 subjects contributed by 6 global collaborators. A de-identified subject ID, COVID-19 status, age in years and sex were almost always included in the sample metadata. Where HLA class I and class II types were available, the types were taken from metadata supplied by the sample provider, not from assay-based typing. Points the paper makes about the study in general: Clinical and demographic metadata were provided uncurated, with the amount varying by source and participant.

Participants in the prospective study were enrolled through a virtual design, were aged about 18 to 100 years, and lived in roughly 26 United States geographic areas. To assign participants to cohorts, the prospective study relied on clinical history that participants themselves reported in a screening survey and a study questionnaire. Exposed participants had been in contact, within 2 weeks of entering the study, with a person who had a PCR-confirmed or clinician-diagnosed case of COVID-19. Each participant in the prospective study had whole blood, serum and a nasopharyngeal or oropharyngeal swab collected by mobile phlebotomists. Additional blood draws and questionnaires over an approximately two-month period could optionally be provided by prospective study participants. Blood samples from the prospective study were shipped frozen or at room temperature prior to DNA extraction. The immunoSEQ Assay, a bias-controlled multiplex PCR, was used to amplify TCRbeta CDR3 regions from genomic DNA. The paper's data handling went like this. The number of nucleated cells in each sample was estimated from the amplification of reference gene primers within the assay. To quantify the absolute abundance of each unique TCRbeta CDR3 rearrangement, sequence reads were collapsed and filtered. For each sample, productive Simpson clonality was calculated by taking the square root of Simpson's diversity index across productive rearrangements. TCRdb holds this immuneACCESS table with in-frame rearrangements only. Some clones are missing; in checked studies, unresolved V genes explain under half, and the rest has no known cause. V, J and clone size are taken as reported in that table, and D and trimming were inferred from the DNA itself. For this sample the table gives about 140,000 clones, of which about four fifths were detected only once. The ten largest clones take up roughly 1.7% of the sample.

This TCR was recovered from a woman younger than 30 who had been exposed to COVID-19. The V gene is TRBV4-1 and the J gene is TRBJ2-7, with 8 middle bases fitting TRBD2. The sample consisted of PBMCs or T cells enriched from blood (not recorded which). The nucleotides read TGCGCCAGCAGCCAAGAGAGCGGGGGATCCTCCTACGAGCAGTACTTC. It translates as CASSQESGGSSYEQYF.